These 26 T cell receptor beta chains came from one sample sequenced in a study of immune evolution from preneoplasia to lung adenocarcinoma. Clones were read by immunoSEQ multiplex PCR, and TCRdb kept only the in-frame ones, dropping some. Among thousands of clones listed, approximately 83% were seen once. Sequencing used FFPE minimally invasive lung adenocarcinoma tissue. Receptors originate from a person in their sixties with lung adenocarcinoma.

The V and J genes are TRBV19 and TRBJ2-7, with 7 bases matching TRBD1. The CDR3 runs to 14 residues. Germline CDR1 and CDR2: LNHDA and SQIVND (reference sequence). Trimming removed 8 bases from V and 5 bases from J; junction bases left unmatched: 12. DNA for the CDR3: TGTGCCAGTGTCTCAAGACAGGGTAGCCACGAGCAGTACTTC. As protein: CASVSRQGSHEQYF.

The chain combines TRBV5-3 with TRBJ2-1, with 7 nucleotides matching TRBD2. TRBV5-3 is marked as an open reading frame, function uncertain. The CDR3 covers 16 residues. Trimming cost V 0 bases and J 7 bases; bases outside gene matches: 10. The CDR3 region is CARSLVSRREKNEQFF. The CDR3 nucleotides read TGTGCCAGAAGCTTGGTCTCGCGGCGGGAGAAAAATGAGCAGTTCTTC.

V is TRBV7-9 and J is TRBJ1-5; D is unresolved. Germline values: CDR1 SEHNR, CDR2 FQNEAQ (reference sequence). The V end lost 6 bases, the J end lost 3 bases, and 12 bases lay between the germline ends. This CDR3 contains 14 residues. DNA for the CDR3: TGTGCCAGCAGTTCTGGAAGCCTCAATCAGCCCCAGCATTTT. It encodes CASSSGSLNQPQHF. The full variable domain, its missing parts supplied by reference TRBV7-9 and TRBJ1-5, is DTGVSQNPRHKITKRGQNVTFRCDPISEHNRLYWYRQTLGQGPEFLTYFQNEAQLEKSRLLSDRFSAERPKGSFSTLEIQRTEQGDSAMYLCASSSGSLNQPQHFGDGTRLSIL.

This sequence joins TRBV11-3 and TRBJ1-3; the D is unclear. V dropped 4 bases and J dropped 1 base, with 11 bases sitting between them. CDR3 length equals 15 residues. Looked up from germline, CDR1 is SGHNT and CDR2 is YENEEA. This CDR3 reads CASSSPSTSGNTIYF. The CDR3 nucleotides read TGTGCCAGCAGCTCCCCCTCCACATCTGGAAACACCATATATTTT.

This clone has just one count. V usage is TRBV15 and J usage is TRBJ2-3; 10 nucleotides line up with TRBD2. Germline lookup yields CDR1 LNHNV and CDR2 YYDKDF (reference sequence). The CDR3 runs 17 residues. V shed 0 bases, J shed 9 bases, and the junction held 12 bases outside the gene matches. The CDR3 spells CATSRERTSGSLGTQYF. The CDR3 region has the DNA TGTGCCACCAGCAGAGAGAGGACTAGCGGATCTCTTGGGACGCAGTATTTT.

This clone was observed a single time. The CDR3, as DNA: TGTGCCAGCAGTTTTGTCCCGGTCTACGAGCAGTACTTC. Its translation: CASSFVPVYEQYF. The chain links TRBV27 to TRBJ2-7; no clear D gene. Trimming shortened V by 3 bases and J by 3 bases, and 9 bases separated the two germline ends. Germline lookup yields CDR1 MNHEY and CDR2 SMNVEV (reference sequence). The CDR3 length is 13 residues.

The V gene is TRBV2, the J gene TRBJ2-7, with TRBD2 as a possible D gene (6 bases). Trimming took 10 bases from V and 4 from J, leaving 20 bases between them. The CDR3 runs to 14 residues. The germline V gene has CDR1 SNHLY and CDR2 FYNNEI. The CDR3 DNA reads TGTGCCACCACAGCGGGCGCCTCTCTATACGAGCAGTACTTC. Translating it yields CATTAGASLYEQYF.

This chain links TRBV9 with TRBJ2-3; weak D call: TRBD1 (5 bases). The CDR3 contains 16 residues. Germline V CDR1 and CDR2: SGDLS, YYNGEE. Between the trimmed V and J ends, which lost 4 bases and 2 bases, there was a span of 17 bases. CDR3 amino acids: CASSTGGSELTDTQYF. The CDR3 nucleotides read TGTGCCAGCAGCACAGGCGGAAGCGAACTCACAGATACGCAGTATTTT.

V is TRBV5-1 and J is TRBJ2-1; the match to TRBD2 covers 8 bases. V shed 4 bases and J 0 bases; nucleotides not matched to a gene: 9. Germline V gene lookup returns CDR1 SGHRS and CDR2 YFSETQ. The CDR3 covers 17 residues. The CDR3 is CASSRGGGRNSYNEQFF. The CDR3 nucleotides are TGCGCCAGCAGCCGGGGGGGCGGCCGAAACTCCTACAATGAGCAGTTCTTC.

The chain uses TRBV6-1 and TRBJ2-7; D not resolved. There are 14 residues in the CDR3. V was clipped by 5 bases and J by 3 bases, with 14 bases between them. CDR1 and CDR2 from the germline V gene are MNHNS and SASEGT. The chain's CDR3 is CASSTPWGHYEQYF. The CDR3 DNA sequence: TGTGCCAGCAGTACCCCGTGGGGTCACTACGAGCAGTACTTC.

Written as DNA, the CDR3 is TGTGCCAGCAGCGTAGGGGAGGGCCCTTACGAGCAGTACTTC. The encoded protein is CASSVGEGPYEQYF. V and J are TRBV9 and TRBJ2-7, with 7 bases identical to TRBD2. Trimming cost V 0 bases and J 4 bases; bases outside gene matches: 4. Looked up from germline, CDR1 is SGDLS and CDR2 is YYNGEE. CDR3 length: 14 residues.

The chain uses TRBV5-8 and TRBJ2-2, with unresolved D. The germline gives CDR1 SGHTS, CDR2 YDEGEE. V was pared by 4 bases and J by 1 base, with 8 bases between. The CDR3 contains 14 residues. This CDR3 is CASSPLRNTGELFF. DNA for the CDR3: TGTGCCAGCAGCCCGTTGAGGAACACCGGGGAGCTGTTTTTT.

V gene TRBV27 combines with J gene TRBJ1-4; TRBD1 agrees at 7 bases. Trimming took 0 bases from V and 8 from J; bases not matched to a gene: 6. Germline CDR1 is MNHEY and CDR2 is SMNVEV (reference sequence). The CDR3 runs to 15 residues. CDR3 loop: CASSLSRQGIEKLFF. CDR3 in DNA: TGTGCCAGCAGTTTATCCCGACAGGGTATCGAAAAACTGTTTTTT.

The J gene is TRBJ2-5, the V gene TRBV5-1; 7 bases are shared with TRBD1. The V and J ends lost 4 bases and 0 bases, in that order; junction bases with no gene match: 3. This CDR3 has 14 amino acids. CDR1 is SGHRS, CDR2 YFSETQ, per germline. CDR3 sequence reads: CASSLGTDQETQYF. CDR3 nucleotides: TGCGCCAGCAGCCTGGGGACAGACCAAGAGACCCAGTACTTC.

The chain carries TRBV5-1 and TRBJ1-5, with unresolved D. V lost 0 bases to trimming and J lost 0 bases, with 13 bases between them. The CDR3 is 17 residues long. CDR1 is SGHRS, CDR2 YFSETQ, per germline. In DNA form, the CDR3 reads TGCGCCAGCAGCTTGGACCCCTTGGGGAATAGCAATCAGCCCCAGCATTTT. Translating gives CASSLDPLGNSNQPQHF.

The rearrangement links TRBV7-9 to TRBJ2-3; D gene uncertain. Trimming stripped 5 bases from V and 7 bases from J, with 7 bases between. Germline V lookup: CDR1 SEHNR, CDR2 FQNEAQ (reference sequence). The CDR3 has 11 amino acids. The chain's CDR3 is CASSSGYTQYF. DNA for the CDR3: TGTGCCAGCAGCAGTGGGTATACGCAGTATTTT. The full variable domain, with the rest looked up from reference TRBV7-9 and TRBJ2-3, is DTGVSQNPRHKITKRGQNVTFRCDPISEHNRLYWYRQTLGQGPEFLTYFQNEAQLEKSRLLSDRFSAERPKGSFSTLEIQRTEQGDSAMYLCASSSGYTQYFGPGTRLTVL.

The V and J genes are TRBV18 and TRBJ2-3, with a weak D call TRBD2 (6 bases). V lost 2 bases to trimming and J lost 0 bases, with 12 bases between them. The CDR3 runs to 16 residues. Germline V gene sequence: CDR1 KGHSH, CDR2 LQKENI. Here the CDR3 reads CASSPAGQISTDTQYF. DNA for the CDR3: TGTGCCAGCTCACCAGCGGGGCAGATCAGCACAGATACGCAGTATTTT.

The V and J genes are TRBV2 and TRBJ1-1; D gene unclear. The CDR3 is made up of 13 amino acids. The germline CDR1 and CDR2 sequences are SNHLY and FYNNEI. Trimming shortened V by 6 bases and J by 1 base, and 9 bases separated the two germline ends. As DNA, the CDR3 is TGTGCCAGCAGGGCGGGCAGGAACACTGAAGCTTTCTTT. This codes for CASRAGRNTEAFF.

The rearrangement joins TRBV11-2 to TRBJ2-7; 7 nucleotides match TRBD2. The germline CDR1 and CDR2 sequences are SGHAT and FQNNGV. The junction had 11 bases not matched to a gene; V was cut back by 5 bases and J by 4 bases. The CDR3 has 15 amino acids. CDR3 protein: CASSAWGGDFYEQYF. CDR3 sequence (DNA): TGTGCCAGCAGCGCCTGGGGGGGGGATTTTTACGAGCAGTACTTC.

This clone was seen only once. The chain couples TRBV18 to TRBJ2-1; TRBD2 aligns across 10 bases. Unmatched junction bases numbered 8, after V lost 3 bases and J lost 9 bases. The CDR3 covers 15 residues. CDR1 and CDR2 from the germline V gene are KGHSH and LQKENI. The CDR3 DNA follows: TGTGCCAGCTCACCCGGGACTAGCGATATTGCTGAGCAGTTCTTC. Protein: CASSPGTSDIAEQFF.

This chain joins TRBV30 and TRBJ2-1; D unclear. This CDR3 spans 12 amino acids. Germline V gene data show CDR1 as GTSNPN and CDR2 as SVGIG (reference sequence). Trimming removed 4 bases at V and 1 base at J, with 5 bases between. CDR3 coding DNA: TGTGCCTGGAAGCGATCCTACAATGAGCAGTTCTTC. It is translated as CAWKRSYNEQFF.

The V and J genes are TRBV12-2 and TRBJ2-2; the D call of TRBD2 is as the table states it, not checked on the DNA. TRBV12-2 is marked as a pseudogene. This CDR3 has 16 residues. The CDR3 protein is CASRLHKRERAGELFF. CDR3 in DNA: TGTGCAAGTCGCTTACATAAGCGGGAGAGAGCCGGGGAGCTGTTTTTT.

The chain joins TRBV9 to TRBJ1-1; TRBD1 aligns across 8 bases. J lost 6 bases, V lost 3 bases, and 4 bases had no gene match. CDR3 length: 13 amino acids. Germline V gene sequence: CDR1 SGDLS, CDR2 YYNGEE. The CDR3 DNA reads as TGTGCCAGCAGCGCGGGACAGGCGGCTGAAGCTTTCTTT. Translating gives CASSAGQAAEAFF.

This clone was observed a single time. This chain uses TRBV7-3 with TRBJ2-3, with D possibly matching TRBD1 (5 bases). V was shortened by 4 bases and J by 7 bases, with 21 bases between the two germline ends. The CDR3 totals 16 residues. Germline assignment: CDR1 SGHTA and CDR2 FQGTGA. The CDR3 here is CASSSKPGRVGNTQYF. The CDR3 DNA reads TGTGCCAGCAGCTCGAAACCCGGCAGGGTGGGAAATACGCAGTATTTT. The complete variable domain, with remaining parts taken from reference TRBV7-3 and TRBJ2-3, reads GAGVSQTPSNKVTEKGKYVELRCDPISGHTALYWYRQSLGQGPEFLIYFQGTGAADDSGLPNDRFFAVRPEGSVSTLKIQRTERGDSAVYLCASSSKPGRVGNTQYFGPGTRLTVL.

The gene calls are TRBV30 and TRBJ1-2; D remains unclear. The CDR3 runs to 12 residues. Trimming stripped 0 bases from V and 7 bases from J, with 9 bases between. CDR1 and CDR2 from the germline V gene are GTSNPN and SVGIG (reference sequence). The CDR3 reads CAWSVGTRGYTF. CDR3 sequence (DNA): TGTGCCTGGAGTGTAGGAACCCGTGGCTACACCTTC.

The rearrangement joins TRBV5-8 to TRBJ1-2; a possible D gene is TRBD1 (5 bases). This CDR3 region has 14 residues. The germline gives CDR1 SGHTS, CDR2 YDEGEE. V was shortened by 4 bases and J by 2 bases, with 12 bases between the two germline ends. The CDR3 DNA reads TGTGCCAGCAGCCTCCAGGAGGGGAACTATGGCTACACCTTC. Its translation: CASSLQEGNYGYTF.